Below, one TCR beta chain is given with its context. The entry originates in a study of T cell responses to AZD1222 COVID-19 vaccine. In germline, CDR1 is LNHDA, CDR2 SQIVND (reference sequence). CDR3 length: 17 residues. V was trimmed by 9 bases and J by 6 bases, leaving 29 bases between them. TCRdb keeps only in-frame clones here, not all; method: immunoSEQ multiplex PCR. Of 200,000 or so clones in the sample, approximately 93% were seen once. The chain has TRBV19 and TRBJ1-1; TRBD1 is a possible D gene (6 bases). This clonotype originated in an adult who received the AZD1222 COVID-19 vaccine. Sequences were derived from peripheral blood, sampled 28 days after the second AZD1222 dose. DNA for the CDR3: TGTGCCAGCCAAACCTCTACAGGGAGTGAACGTAGGGCTGAAGCTTTCTTT. Translated, it gives CASQTSTGSERRAEAFF.